These 16 T cell receptor beta chains were all obtained from the same sample, sequenced in a study of blood T cell repertoires in COVID-19. Clones were sequenced by immunoSEQ multiplex PCR, and TCRdb holds only the in-frame ones, with some missing. This table has some 250,000 clones, roughly 80% appearing once. Input material: peripheral blood. These receptors were collected from a woman of 80 years or more with acute or convalescent COVID-19.

V and J are TRBV14 and TRBJ1-5; no reliable D call. The V end lost 2 bases, the J end lost 4 bases, and 6 bases lay between the germline ends. This CDR3 spans 13 amino acids. Germline V gene data show CDR1 as SGHDN and CDR2 as FVKESK. CDR3 bases: TGTGCCAGCAGCCAAAGTCGGAATCAGCCCCAGCATTTT. This sequence encodes CASSQSRNQPQHF.

A few counts support this clone. The CDR3 sequence is CASKLVRGDLYNSPLHF. The CDR3, as DNA: TGTGCCAGTAAGCTGGTGCGGGGAGATCTCTATAATTCACCCCTCCACTTT. The V call is TRBV19, the J call TRBJ1-6, with unresolved D. The V and J ends lost 7 bases and 3 bases respectively, with 19 bases between them. The CDR3 is 17 amino acids. The germline gives CDR1 LNHDA, CDR2 SQIVND (reference sequence).

The rearrangement joins TRBV6-5 to TRBJ2-3; no clear D gene. The CDR3 has 14 amino acids. Germline loops: CDR1 MNHEY, CDR2 SVGAGI. The V and J ends lost 6 bases and 4 bases respectively, with 14 bases between them. This CDR3 is CASRPGSASDTQYF. In nucleotides, the CDR3 is TGTGCCAGCAGGCCGGGTTCAGCGTCAGATACGCAGTATTTT.

The chain has TRBV6-1 and TRBJ1-1; a weak D match, TRBD1 (5 bases). The CDR3 totals 14 residues. CDR1 is MNHNS, CDR2 SASEGT, per germline. V lost 1 base and J lost 0, with 6 bases in between. The CDR3 nucleotides are TGTGCCAGCAGTGAAGTACAGGTGAACACTGAAGCTTTCTTT. Protein sequence: CASSEVQVNTEAFF.

This chain joins TRBV2 and TRBJ2-1; no definite D call. V was trimmed by 2 bases and J by 14 bases, leaving 19 bases between them. The germline V gene has CDR1 SNHLY and CDR2 FYNNEI. There are 14 residues in the CDR3. The CDR3 loop reads CASSEIPVVGPEFF. The CDR3 region has the DNA TGTGCCAGCAGTGAAATACCAGTCGTGGGCCCTGAGTTCTTC. Variable domain in full (rest from reference TRBV2 and TRBJ2-1): EPEVTQTPSHQVTQMGQEVILRCVPISNHLYFYWYRQILGQKVEFLVSFYNNEISEKSEIFDDQFSVERPDGSNFTLKIRSTKLEDSAMYFCASSEIPVVGPEFFGPGTRLTVL.

The genes are TRBV27 and TRBJ1-4; the D gene is possibly TRBD1 (5 bases). Germline-derived CDR1 and CDR2 are MNHEY and SMNVEV (reference sequence). The CDR3 has 16 amino acids. V lost 2 bases and J 0 bases, leaving 10 bases between the germline ends. As DNA, the CDR3 is TGTGCCAGCAGTTTAAGGAGGGGCGCAACTAATGAAAAACTGTTTTTT. The encoded protein is CASSLRRGATNEKLFF.

This chain uses TRBV27 with TRBJ2-7; D is unresolved. The ends were cut back, 3 bases at V and 1 base at J, with 10 bases in the middle. The CDR3 has 14 residues. Germline values: CDR1 MNHEY, CDR2 SMNVEV (reference sequence). The CDR3, as DNA: TGTGCCAGCAGTTTCGAACGACATTCCTACGAGCAGTACTTC. Amino acids: CASSFERHSYEQYF.

This clone was counted a few times. This chain uses TRBV6-2 or TRBV6-3 with TRBJ1-2, with 8 positions matching TRBD1. The CDR3 has 16 residues. The germline V gene encodes CDR1 MNHEY and CDR2 SVGEGT. The V segment lost 4 bases and the J segment 1 base; nucleotides outside the gene matches: 8. CDR3 in amino acids: CASSFTGTGDNYGYTF. CDR3 nucleotide sequence: TGTGCCAGCAGTTTTACCGGGACAGGAGATAACTATGGCTACACCTTC.

The rearrangement joins TRBV2 to TRBJ1-3; D may be TRBD1 (6 bases). Germline V gives CDR1 SNHLY, CDR2 FYNNEI. CDR3 length equals 13 residues. V lost 9 bases to trimming and J lost 0 bases, with 9 bases between them. The CDR3 DNA reads as TGTGCCAGTGGGACACTCTCTGGAAACACCATATATTTT. Residues: CASGTLSGNTIYF.

The chain links TRBV4-1 to TRBJ1-5; 7 nucleotides match TRBD1. The CDR3 runs to 15 residues. Germline trimming cut 0 bases from V and 5 bases from J; bases unmatched to any gene: 4. Looked up from germline, CDR1 is MGHRA and CDR2 is YSYEKL. The CDR3 is CASSQERQGYQPQHF. DNA for the CDR3: TGCGCCAGCAGCCAAGAAAGACAGGGATATCAGCCCCAGCATTTT.

The V gene is TRBV28, the J gene TRBJ2-3; TRBD1 aligns across 8 bases. V trimming: 5 bases; J trimming: 2 bases; junction bases outside the gene matches: 6. Germline V lookup: CDR1 MDHEN, CDR2 SYDVKM. The length of the CDR3 is 15 residues. Here the CDR3 reads CASSLRGLNTDTQYF. The DNA of the CDR3 is TGTGCCAGCAGTCTCAGGGGGCTCAACACAGATACGCAGTATTTT.

A single count supports this clone. The chain carries TRBV5-6 and TRBJ1-5; TRBD1 matches 9 bases. Trimming at V came to 10 bases and at J to 4 bases, leaving 6 bases not matched to a gene. Germline lookup yields CDR1 SGHDT and CDR2 YYEEEE. CDR3 length: 13 residues. CDR3 sequence (DNA): TGTGCCTCGGGACAGGGCATGAATCAGCCCCAGCATTTT. Encoded protein: CASGQGMNQPQHF.

The V call is TRBV30, the J call TRBJ1-2; no clear D gene. Trimming left V 4 bases short and J 7 bases short, with 10 bases between. This CDR3 has 11 residues. Germline V CDR1 and CDR2: GTSNPN, SVGIG (reference sequence). The CDR3 protein is CAWNIGSGYTF. CDR3 nucleotides: TGTGCCTGGAACATAGGGAGTGGCTACACCTTC.

V is TRBV5-6 and J is TRBJ1-2; the D gene is possibly TRBD1 (5 bases). V was cut by 0 bases and J by 7 bases, with 10 bases left in between. Germline V gene data show CDR1 as SGHDT and CDR2 as YYEEEE. The CDR3 runs to 13 residues. CDR3 sequence (DNA): TGTGCCAGCAGCTTGGACAGGCGTAGTGGCTACACCTTC. Translation: CASSLDRRSGYTF.

The chain recombines TRBV6-1 with TRBJ1-2; no firm D call. V was clipped by 2 bases and J by 7 bases, with 11 bases between them. The length of the CDR3 is 13 residues. The germline V gene encodes CDR1 MNHNS and CDR2 SASEGT. This CDR3 reads CASSELRPGGYTF. CDR3 nucleotide sequence: TGTGCCAGCAGTGAACTGAGGCCTGGTGGCTACACCTTC.

This chain connects TRBV7-8 to TRBJ1-1; D is unclear. Germline V CDR1 and CDR2: SGHVS, FQNEAQ. V was pared by 5 bases and J by 3 bases, with 10 bases between. The CDR3 has 13 amino acids. The DNA of the CDR3 is TGTGCCAGCAGCCAAACAGCCTACACTGAAGCTTTCTTT. This gives the protein CASSQTAYTEAFF.